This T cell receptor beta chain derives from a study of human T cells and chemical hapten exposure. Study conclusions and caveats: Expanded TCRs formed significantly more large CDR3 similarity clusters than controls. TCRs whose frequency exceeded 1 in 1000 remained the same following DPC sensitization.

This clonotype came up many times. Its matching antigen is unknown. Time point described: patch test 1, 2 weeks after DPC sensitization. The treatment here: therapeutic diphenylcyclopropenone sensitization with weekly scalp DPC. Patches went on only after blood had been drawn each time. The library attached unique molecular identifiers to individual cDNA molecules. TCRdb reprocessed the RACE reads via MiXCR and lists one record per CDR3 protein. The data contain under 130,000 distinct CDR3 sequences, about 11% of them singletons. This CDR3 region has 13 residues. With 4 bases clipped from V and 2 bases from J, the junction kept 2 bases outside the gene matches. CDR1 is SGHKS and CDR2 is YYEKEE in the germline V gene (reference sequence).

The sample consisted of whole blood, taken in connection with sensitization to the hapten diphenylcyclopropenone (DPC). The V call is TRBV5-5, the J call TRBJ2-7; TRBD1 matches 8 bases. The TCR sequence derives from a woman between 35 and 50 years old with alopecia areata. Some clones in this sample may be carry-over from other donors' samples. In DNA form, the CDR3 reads TGTGCCAGCAGCAGGACAGGGACCTACGAGCAGTACTTC. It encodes CASSRTGTYEQYF.